The next 23 T cell receptor beta chains were all read from a single sample in a study of cytomegalovirus exposure and HLA in healthy donors. PCR employed 60 Vbeta and 13 Jbeta primers. Sequencing used immunoSEQ multiplex PCR; TCRdb keeps in-frame clones, though not all of them. Found here are about 140,000 clones, around 66% of them singletons; the top ten hold 6.5%. Sequenced sample: PBMCs. Receptor source: a woman in her sixties in good health and CMV-seronegative.

The chain combines TRBV6-5 with TRBJ2-3; 10 bases fit TRBD2. The CDR3 spans 15 residues. From germline, CDR1 is MNHEY and CDR2 SVGAGI. V gave up 6 bases and J gave up 2 bases; unmatched junction bases: 5. As DNA, the CDR3 is TGTGCCAGCAGGCGAGCGGGGGGGGTCACAGATACGCAGTATTTT. It encodes CASRRAGGVTDTQYF.

The CDR3 nucleotides are TGCGCCAGCAGCTCGGGACTAGCGGTATCCTACGAGCAGTACTTC. Residues: CASSSGLAVSYEQYF. The genes are TRBV5-1 and TRBJ2-7, with 11 bases that match TRBD2. The germline V gene has CDR1 SGHRS and CDR2 YFSETQ. The V gene end was trimmed by 3 bases and the J gene end by 1 base; junction bases not matched to a gene: 3. The length of the CDR3 is 15 residues.

This chain connects TRBV19 to TRBJ1-2; weak D call: TRBD1 (6 bases). Germline V gives CDR1 LNHDA, CDR2 SQIVND (reference sequence). V was clipped by 5 bases and J by 7 bases, with 20 bases between them. CDR3 length: 15 residues. Here the CDR3 DNA reads TGTGCCAGTAGTGCCTCAACAGGGACCAACGGTGGCTACACCTTC. Translation gives CASSASTGTNGGYTF.

V gene TRBV6-1 combines with J gene TRBJ1-1; 8 bases line up with TRBD1. Trimming removed 6 bases from V and 3 bases from J; junction bases left unmatched: 3. Germline V lookup: CDR1 MNHNS, CDR2 SASEGT. CDR3 length: 13 residues. CDR3 protein: CASRDRAHTEAFF. The DNA of the CDR3 is TGTGCCAGCAGGGACAGGGCCCACACTGAAGCTTTCTTT.

The chain combines TRBV27 with TRBJ2-3, with 10 positions matching TRBD2. The V and J ends lost 3 bases and 4 bases, in that order; junction bases with no gene match: 13. Germline V gives CDR1 MNHEY, CDR2 SMNVEV (reference sequence). This CDR3 region has 18 residues. DNA for the CDR3: TGTGCCAGCAGTTTTCTCCACCAAACTAGCGGGATCTCAGATACGCAGTATTTT. Translated: CASSFLHQTSGISDTQYF.

The chain joins TRBV11-2 to TRBJ2-7, with 7 bases aligning to TRBD2. The V gene end was trimmed by 1 base and the J gene end by 0 bases; junction bases not matched to a gene: 9. Germline lookup yields CDR1 SGHAT and CDR2 FQNNGV. This CDR3 has 17 amino acids. CDR3 nucleotide sequence: TGTGCCAGCAGCTTAGCCCCTTCTCTAGCGGACTCCTACGAGCAGTACTTC. Its protein is CASSLAPSLADSYEQYF.

The sample holds a few counts of this clone. The rearrangement links TRBV18 to TRBJ1-5; D unclear. Trimming left V 3 bases short and J 3 bases short, with 6 bases between. From germline, CDR1 is KGHSH and CDR2 LQKENI. The CDR3 extends over 13 amino acids. CDR3 DNA: TGTGCCAGCTCACCTTTAGACAATCAGCCCCAGCATTTT. This encodes CASSPLDNQPQHF. The full variable domain, in which reference TRBV18 and TRBJ1-5 provide the parts outside the CDR3, is NAGVMQNPRHLVRRRGQEARLRCSPMKGHSHVYWYRQLPEEGLKFMVYLQKENIIDESGMPKERFSAEFPKEGPSILRIQQVVRGDSAAYFCASSPLDNQPQHFGDGTRLSIL.

The chain carries TRBV5-1 and TRBJ2-2; D is uncertain. Between the trimmed V and J ends, which lost 0 bases and 1 base, there was a span of 7 bases. This CDR3 is built from 15 residues. CDR1 is SGHRS, CDR2 YFSETQ, per germline. This CDR3 is CASSLGQLNTGELFF. CDR3 coding DNA: TGCGCCAGCAGCTTGGGGCAGTTGAACACCGGGGAGCTGTTTTTT.

This clone occurred many times. This chain uses TRBV7-2 with TRBJ1-6; 7 bases map to TRBD1. The CDR3 covers 15 residues. Germline V gene sequence: CDR1 SGHTA, CDR2 FQGNSA. Losses at the gene ends were 0 bases for V and 7 bases for J; bases not matched to a gene: 3. This CDR3 is CASSLAGGGNSPLHF. The CDR3, as DNA: TGTGCCAGCAGCTTAGCAGGGGGCGGGAATTCACCCCTCCACTTT.

The rearrangement links TRBV6-5 to TRBJ1-1; 7 nucleotides agree with TRBD1. The CDR3 is 14 amino acids. V lost 8 bases to trimming and J lost 0 bases; unmatched junction nucleotides: 6. CDR1 and CDR2 from the germline V gene are MNHEY and SVGAGI. The CDR3 loop reads CASEPGQVNTEAFF. CDR3 DNA: TGTGCCAGCGAGCCAGGACAGGTGAACACTGAAGCTTTCTTT.

This clone was picked up a small number of times. The rearrangement links TRBV29-1 to TRBJ2-2; D is possibly TRBD2 (7 bases). The CDR3 has 14 amino acids. Trimming pared 7 bases from V and 7 bases from J, leaving 19 bases between. Germline loops: CDR1 SQVTM, CDR2 ANQGSEA. Here the CDR3 reads CSASPAGGRGELFF. The CDR3 region has the DNA TGCAGCGCATCACCTGCCGGGGGGCGCGGGGAGCTGTTTTTT.

The rearrangement joins TRBV29-1 to TRBJ2-3, with 11 bases aligning to TRBD2. Germline trimming cut 6 bases from V and 2 bases from J; bases unmatched to any gene: 1. CDR1 and CDR2 (germline): SQVTM, ANQGSEA. The CDR3 is 13 amino acids. In DNA, the CDR3 is TGCAGCGTGACTAGCGGGATCACAGATACGCAGTATTTT. This encodes CSVTSGITDTQYF.

The V call is TRBV5-5, the J call TRBJ2-7, with 9 bases identical to TRBD2. Germline trimming cut 0 bases from V and 5 bases from J; bases unmatched to any gene: 9. The CDR3 covers 16 residues. Germline loops: CDR1 SGHKS, CDR2 YYEKEE (reference sequence). CDR3 DNA: TGTGCCAGCAGCTTGGTGCCTAGCGGGAAAATCAACGAGCAGTACTTC. This encodes CASSLVPSGKINEQYF.

This clone appeared a single time. The chain is built from TRBV5-6 and TRBJ2-5, with TRBD1 matching 12 bases. The J segment lost 5 bases and the V segment lost 4 bases, leaving 12 bases of the junction unmatched. The CDR3 is made up of 17 amino acids. Germline CDR1 SGHDT, CDR2 YYEEEE. In DNA, the CDR3 is TGTGCCAGCAGCCCACCAACTGGGACAGGGGGCATGGAGACCCAGTACTTC. It yields the protein CASSPPTGTGGMETQYF.

The chain employs TRBV6-1 and TRBJ2-5, with TRBD1 identical over 9 bases. The germline CDR1 and CDR2 sequences are MNHNS and SASEGT. The V gene end was trimmed by 4 bases and the J gene end by 5 bases; junction bases not matched to a gene: 11. This CDR3 is built from 16 residues. DNA of the CDR3: TGTGCCAGCAGTGGTCCGGGACAGGGACGTGGGGAGACCCAGTACTTC. It codes for CASSGPGQGRGETQYF.

V usage is TRBV18 and J usage is TRBJ1-1; 7 bases are shared with TRBD1. CDR1 KGHSH and CDR2 LQKENI come from the germline V gene. The CDR3 has 14 amino acids. V lost 3 bases, J lost 5 bases, and 6 bases stayed unmatched. CDR3: CASSPDRARTEAFF. The CDR3 DNA follows: TGTGCCAGCTCACCTGACAGGGCCCGTACTGAAGCTTTCTTT.

The chain joins TRBV5-6 to TRBJ1-2; weak D call: TRBD1 (6 bases). V lost 4 bases and J 1 base, leaving 20 bases between the germline ends. This CDR3 has 17 amino acids. The germline CDR1 and CDR2 sequences are SGHDT and YYEEEE. CDR3 sequence reads: CASSPEGGAALNYGYTF. The CDR3 region has the DNA TGTGCCAGCAGCCCGGAGGGGGGGGCGGCCCTTAACTATGGCTACACCTTC. The full variable domain, in which reference TRBV5-6 and TRBJ1-2 provide the parts outside the CDR3, is DAGVTQSPTHLIKTRGQQVTLRCSPKSGHDTVSWYQQALGQGPQFIFQYYEEEERQRGNFPDRFSGHQFPNYSSELNVNALLLGDSALYLCASSPEGGAALNYGYTFGSGTRLTVV.

This clone was found a few times. The chain joins TRBV5-1 to TRBJ1-2, with TRBD1 as a possible D gene (5 bases). Germline V lookup: CDR1 SGHRS, CDR2 YFSETQ. Trimming removed 0 bases from V and 4 bases from J, with 7 bases in between. This CDR3 region has 13 residues. The CDR3 nucleotides read TGCGCCAGCAGCTTGGCCAGGGCCTATGGCTACACCTTC. Protein product: CASSLARAYGYTF. Using reference TRBV5-1 and TRBJ1-2 for the parts outside the CDR3, the full variable domain is KAGVTQTPRYLIKTRGQQVTLSCSPISGHRSVSWYQQTPGQGLQFLFEYFSETQRNKGNFPGRFSGRQFSNSRSEMNVSTLELGDSALYLCASSLARAYGYTFGSGTRLTVV.

This chain connects TRBV5-4 to TRBJ1-2; D perhaps matches TRBD1 (5 bases). This CDR3 is 13 amino acids long. The germline CDR1 and CDR2 sequences are SGHNT and YYREEE (reference sequence). V was cut by 0 bases and J by 8 bases, with 11 bases left in between. CDR3 coding DNA: TGTGCCAGCAGCTTGGCCAGGGTGGTCGGCTACACCTTC. Translating gives CASSLARVVGYTF.

V gene TRBV18 combines with J gene TRBJ1-1; D remains ambiguous. Trimming stripped 5 bases from V and 1 base from J, with 20 bases between. The CDR3 consists of 17 residues. Germline lookup yields CDR1 KGHSH and CDR2 LQKENI. The CDR3, as DNA: TGTGCCAGCTCATTACATGAAGGCGAGGTGAGGAACACTGAAGCTTTCTTT. Encoded protein: CASSLHEGEVRNTEAFF.

The rearrangement joins TRBV2 to TRBJ2-5; tentatively, D is TRBD2 (6 bases). CDR3 length: 14 amino acids. CDR1 is SNHLY and CDR2 is FYNNEI in the germline V gene. V dropped 4 bases and J dropped 5 bases, with 14 bases sitting between them. CDR3 loop: CASSAGGFGETQYF. The CDR3 nucleotides read TGTGCCAGCAGTGCTGGAGGGTTCGGGGAGACCCAGTACTTC.

The table lists this clone with a few counts. The gene calls are TRBV7-3 and TRBJ2-5; the match to TRBD1 covers 10 bases. Looked up from germline, CDR1 is SGHTA and CDR2 is FQGTGA. CDR3 length equals 15 residues. V gave up 5 bases and J gave up 6 bases; unmatched junction bases: 9. The CDR3 reads CASSPATGGLKTQYF. The CDR3 DNA reads TGTGCCAGCAGCCCCGCGACAGGGGGCCTAAAGACCCAGTACTTC.

V gene TRBV7-9 combines with J gene TRBJ2-3; D is ambiguous. Germline loops: CDR1 SEHNR, CDR2 FQNEAQ (reference sequence). V lost 8 bases and J 2 bases, leaving 20 bases between the germline ends. The CDR3 totals 16 residues. CDR3 sequence reads: CASPASSSLPTDTQYF. For the CDR3, the DNA is TGTGCCAGCCCGGCCAGTAGCTCCCTCCCCACAGATACGCAGTATTTT.